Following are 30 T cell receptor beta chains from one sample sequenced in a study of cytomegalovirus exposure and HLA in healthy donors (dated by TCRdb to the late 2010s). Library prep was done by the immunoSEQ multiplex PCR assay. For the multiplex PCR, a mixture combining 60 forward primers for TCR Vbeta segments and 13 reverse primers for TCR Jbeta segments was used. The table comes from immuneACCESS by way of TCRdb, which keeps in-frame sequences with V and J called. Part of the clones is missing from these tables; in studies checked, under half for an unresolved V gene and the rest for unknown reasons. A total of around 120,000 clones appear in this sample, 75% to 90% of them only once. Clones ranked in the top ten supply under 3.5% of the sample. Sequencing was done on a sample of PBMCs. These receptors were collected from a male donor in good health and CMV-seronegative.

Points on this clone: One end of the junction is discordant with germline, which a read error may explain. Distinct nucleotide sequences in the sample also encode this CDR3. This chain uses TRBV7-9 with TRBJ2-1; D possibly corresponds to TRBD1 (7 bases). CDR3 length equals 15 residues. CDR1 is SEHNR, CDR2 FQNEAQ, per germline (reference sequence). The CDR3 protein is CASSFPGGPYNEQFF. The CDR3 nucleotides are TGTGCCAGCAGCTTCCCAGGGGGGCCCTATAATGAGCAGTTCTTC. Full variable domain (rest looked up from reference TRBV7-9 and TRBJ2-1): DTGVSQNPRHKITKRGQNVTFRCDPISEHNRLYWYRQTLGQGPEFLTYFQNEAQLEKSRLLSDRFSAERPKGSFSTLEIQRTEQGDSAMYLCASSFPGGPYNEQFFGPGTRLTVL.

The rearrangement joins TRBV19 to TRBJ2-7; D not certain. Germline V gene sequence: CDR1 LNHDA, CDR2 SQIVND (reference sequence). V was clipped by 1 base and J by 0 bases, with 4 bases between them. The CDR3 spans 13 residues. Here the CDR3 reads CASSIASSYEQYF. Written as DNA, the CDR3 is TGTGCCAGTAGTATAGCTAGCTCCTACGAGCAGTACTTC.

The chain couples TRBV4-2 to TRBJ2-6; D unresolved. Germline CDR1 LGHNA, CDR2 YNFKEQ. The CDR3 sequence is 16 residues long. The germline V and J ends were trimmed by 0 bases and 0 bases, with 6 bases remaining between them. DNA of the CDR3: TGTGCCAGCAGCCAAGATTTCAACTCTGGGGCCAACGTCCTGACTTTC. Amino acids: CASSQDFNSGANVLTF.

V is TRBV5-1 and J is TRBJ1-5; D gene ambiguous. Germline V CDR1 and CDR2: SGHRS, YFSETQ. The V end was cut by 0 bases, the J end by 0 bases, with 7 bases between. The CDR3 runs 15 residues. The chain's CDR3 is CASSLGPHSNQPQHF. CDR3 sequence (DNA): TGCGCCAGCAGCTTGGGTCCCCATAGCAATCAGCCCCAGCATTTT.

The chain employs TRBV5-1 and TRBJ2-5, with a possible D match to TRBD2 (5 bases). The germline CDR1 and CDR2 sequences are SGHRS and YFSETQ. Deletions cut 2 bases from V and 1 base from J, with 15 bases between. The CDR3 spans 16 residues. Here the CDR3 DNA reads TGCGCCAGCAGCTTACCTCATTGGGCGGGCCAAGAGACCCAGTACTTC. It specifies CASSLPHWAGQETQYF.

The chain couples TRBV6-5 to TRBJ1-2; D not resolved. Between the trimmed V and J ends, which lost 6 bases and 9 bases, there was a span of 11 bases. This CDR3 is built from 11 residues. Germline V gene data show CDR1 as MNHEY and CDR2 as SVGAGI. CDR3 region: CASRGLMSYTF. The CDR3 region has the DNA TGTGCCAGCAGGGGCCTCATGAGCTACACCTTC.

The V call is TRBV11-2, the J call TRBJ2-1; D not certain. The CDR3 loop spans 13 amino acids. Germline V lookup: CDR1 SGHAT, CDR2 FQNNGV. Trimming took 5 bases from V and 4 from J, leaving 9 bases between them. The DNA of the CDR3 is TGTGCCAGCAGCCCCTACGAGTACAATGAGCAGTTCTTC. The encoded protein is CASSPYEYNEQFF.

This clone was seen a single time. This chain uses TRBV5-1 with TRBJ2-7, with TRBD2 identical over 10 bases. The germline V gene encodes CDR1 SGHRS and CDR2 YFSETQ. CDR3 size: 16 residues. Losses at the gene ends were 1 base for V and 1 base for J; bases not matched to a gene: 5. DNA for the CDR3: TGCGCCAGCAGCTTGACTAGCGGGATTGGGTCCTACGAGCAGTACTTC. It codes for CASSLTSGIGSYEQYF.

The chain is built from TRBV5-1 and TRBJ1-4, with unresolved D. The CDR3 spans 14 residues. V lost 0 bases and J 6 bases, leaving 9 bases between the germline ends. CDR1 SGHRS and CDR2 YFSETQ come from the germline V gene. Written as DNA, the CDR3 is TGCGCCAGCAGCTTGGGGTACCGGGATGAAAAACTGTTTTTT. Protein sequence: CASSLGYRDEKLFF.

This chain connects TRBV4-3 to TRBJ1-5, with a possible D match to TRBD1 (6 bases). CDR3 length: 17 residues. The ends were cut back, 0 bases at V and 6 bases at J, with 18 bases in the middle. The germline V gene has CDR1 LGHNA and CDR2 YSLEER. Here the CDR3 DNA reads TGCGCCAGCAGCCAAGATAGGCGAGGGGGTTACGGTCAGCCCCAGCATTTT. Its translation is CASSQDRRGGYGQPQHF.

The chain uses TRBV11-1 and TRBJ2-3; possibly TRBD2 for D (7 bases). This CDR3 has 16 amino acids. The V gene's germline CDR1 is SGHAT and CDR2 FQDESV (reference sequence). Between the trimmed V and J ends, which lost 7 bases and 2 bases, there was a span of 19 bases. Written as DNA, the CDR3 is TGTGCCAGCAACCGCGGAGGGGGGGGATACACAGATACGCAGTATTTT. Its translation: CASNRGGGGYTDTQYF.

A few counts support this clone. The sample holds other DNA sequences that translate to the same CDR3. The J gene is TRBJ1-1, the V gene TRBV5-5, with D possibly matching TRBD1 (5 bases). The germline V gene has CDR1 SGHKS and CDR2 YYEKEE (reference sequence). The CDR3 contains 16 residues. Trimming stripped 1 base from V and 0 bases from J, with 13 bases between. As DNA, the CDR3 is TGTGCCAGCAGCTTGACGACAGCCCTCCTGAACACTGAAGCTTTCTTT. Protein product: CASSLTTALLNTEAFF. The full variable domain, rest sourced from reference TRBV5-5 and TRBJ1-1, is DAGVTQSPTHLIKTRGQQVTLRCSPISGHKSVSWYQQVLGQGPQFIFQYYEKEERGRGNFPDRFSARQFPNYSSELNVNALLLGDSALYLCASSLTTALLNTEAFFGQGTRLTVV.

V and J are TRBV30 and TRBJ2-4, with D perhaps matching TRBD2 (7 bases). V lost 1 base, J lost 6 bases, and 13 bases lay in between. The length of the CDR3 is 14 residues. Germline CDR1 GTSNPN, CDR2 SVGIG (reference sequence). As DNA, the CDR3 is TGTGCCTGGAGTGATGGGGGGGCTGGAAACATTCAGTACTTC. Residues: CAWSDGGAGNIQYF. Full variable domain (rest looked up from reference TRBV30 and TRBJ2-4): SQTIHQWPATLVQPVGSPLSLECTVEGTSNPNLYWYRQAAGRGLQLLFYSVGIGQISSEVPQNLSASRPQDRQFILSSKKLLLSDSGFYLCAWSDGGAGNIQYFGAGTRLSVL.

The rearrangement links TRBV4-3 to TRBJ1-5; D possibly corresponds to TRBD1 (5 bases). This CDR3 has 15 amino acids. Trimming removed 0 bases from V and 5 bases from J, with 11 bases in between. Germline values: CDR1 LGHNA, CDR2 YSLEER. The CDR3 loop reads CASSQDGRVYQPQHF. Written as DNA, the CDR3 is TGCGCCAGCAGCCAAGATGGCAGGGTGTATCAGCCCCAGCATTTT.

The CDR3 is CASSLGGLAARTDTQYF. For the CDR3, the DNA is TGTGCCAGCAGCTTGGGTGGACTAGCGGCCCGCACAGATACGCAGTATTTT. The chain combines TRBV5-4 with TRBJ2-3, with TRBD2 identical over 10 bases. V lost 0 bases, J lost 1 base, and 5 bases stayed unmatched. CDR1 and CDR2 (germline): SGHNT, YYREEE (reference sequence). CDR3 size: 17 residues.

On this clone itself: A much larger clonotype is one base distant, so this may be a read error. CDR3 amino acids: CASSAIPSGKVEELFF. The CDR3 nucleotides read TGTGCCAGCAGCGCGATCCCTAGCGGGAAGGTCGAGGAGCTGTTTTTT. This sequence joins TRBV5-4 and TRBJ2-2, with TRBD2 identical over 9 bases. This CDR3 region has 16 residues. Per the germline V gene, CDR1 is SGHNT and CDR2 is YYREEE (reference sequence). J was trimmed by 10 bases and V by 4 bases; bases with no gene match: 14. Full variable domain (rest looked up from reference TRBV5-4 and TRBJ2-2): ETGVTQSPTHLIKTRGQQVTLRCSSQSGHNTVSWYQQALGQGPQFIFQYYREEENGRGNFPPRFSGLQFPNYSSELNVNALELDDSALYLCASSAIPSGKVEELFFGEGSRLTVL.

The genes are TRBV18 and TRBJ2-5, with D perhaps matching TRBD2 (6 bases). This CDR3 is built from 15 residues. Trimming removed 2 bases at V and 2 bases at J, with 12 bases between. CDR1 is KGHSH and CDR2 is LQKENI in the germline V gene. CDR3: CASSPGGSGQETQYF. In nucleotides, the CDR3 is TGTGCCAGCTCACCAGGGGGGAGTGGTCAAGAGACCCAGTACTTC.

The CDR3 region is CASSEVRRGRGGYTF. In nucleotides, the CDR3 is TGTGCCAGCAGTGAGGTCCGCAGGGGGCGGGGTGGCTACACCTTC. V gene TRBV2 combines with J gene TRBJ1-2; 8 nucleotides align to TRBD1. The CDR3 has 15 residues. After removal of 3 bases from V and 7 bases from J, the junction contained 10 bases not matched to a gene. Germline loops: CDR1 SNHLY, CDR2 FYNNEI.

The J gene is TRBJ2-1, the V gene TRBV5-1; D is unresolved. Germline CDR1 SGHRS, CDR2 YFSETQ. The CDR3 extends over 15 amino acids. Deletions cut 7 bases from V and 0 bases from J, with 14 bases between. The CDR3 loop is CASRQTFSSYNEQFF. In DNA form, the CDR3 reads TGCGCCAGCCGTCAGACATTCAGCTCCTACAATGAGCAGTTCTTC.

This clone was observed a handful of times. CDR3 DNA: TGCGCCAGCAGGTCCCCCCGCGGGGGATCCTACGAGCAGTACTTC. Encoded protein: CASRSPRGGSYEQYF. The chain joins TRBV10-2 to TRBJ2-7, with TRBD2 identical over 7 bases. CDR1 is WSHSY and CDR2 is SAAADI in the germline V gene. The V gene end was trimmed by 6 bases and the J gene end by 1 base; junction bases not matched to a gene: 9. The CDR3 is 15 residues long.

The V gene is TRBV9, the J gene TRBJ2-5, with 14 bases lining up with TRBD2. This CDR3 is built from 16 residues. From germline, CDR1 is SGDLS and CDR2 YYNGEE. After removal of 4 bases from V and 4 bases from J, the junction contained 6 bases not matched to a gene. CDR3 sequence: CASSPRLAGGRETQYF. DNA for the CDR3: TGTGCCAGCAGCCCTCGACTAGCGGGGGGGAGAGAGACCCAGTACTTC.

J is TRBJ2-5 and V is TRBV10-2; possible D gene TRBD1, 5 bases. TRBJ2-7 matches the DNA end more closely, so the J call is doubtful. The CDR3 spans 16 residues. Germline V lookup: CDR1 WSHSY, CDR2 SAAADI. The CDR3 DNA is TGCGCCAGCAGTGAGTCGTTGGGGCCGGTGGGCCACGAGCAGTACTTC. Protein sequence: CASSESLGPVGHEQYF.

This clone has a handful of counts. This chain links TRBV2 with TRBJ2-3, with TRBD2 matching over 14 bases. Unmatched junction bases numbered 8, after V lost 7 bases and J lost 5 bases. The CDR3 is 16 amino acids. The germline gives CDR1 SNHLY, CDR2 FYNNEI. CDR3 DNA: TGTGCCAGCACCACCGGGACTAGCGGGAGAATAGATACGCAGTATTTT. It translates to CASTTGTSGRIDTQYF.

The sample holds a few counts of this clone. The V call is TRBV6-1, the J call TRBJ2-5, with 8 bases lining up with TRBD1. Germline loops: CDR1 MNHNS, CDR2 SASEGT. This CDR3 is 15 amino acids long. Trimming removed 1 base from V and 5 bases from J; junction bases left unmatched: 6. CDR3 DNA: TGTGCCAGCAGTGAAGGACAGGGGCGGTGGGAGACCCAGTACTTC. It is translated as CASSEGQGRWETQYF.

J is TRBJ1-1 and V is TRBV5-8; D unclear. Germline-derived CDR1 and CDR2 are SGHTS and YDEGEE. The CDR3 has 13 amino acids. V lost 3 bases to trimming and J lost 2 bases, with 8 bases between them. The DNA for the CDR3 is TGTGCCAGCAGCTGGCGGTCTAACACTGAAGCTTTCTTT. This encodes CASSWRSNTEAFF.

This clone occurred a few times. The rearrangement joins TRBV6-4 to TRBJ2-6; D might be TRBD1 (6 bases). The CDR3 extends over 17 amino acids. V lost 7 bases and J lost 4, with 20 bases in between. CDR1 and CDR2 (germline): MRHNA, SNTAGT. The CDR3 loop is CASTNPPQGSGANVLTF. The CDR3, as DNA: TGTGCCAGCACTAATCCCCCCCAGGGGTCCGGGGCCAACGTCCTGACTTTC.

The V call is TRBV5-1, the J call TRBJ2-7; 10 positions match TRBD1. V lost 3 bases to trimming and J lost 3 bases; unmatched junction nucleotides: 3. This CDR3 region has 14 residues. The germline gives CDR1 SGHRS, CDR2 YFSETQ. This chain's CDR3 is CASSWGDRGYEQYF. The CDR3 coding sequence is TGCGCCAGCAGCTGGGGGGACAGGGGCTACGAGCAGTACTTC.

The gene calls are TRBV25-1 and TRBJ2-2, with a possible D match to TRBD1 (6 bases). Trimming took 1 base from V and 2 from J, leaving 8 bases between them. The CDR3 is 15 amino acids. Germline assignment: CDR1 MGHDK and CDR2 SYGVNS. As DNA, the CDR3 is TGTGCCAGCAGTGAATGGGGGCCCAACACCGGGGAGCTGTTTTTT. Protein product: CASSEWGPNTGELFF.

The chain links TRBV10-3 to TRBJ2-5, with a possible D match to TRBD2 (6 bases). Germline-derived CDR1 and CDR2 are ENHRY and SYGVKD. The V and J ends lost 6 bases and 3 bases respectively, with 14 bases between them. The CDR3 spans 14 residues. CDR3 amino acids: CAIRPETGEETQYF. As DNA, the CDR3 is TGTGCCATCAGGCCTGAGACGGGGGAAGAGACCCAGTACTTC.

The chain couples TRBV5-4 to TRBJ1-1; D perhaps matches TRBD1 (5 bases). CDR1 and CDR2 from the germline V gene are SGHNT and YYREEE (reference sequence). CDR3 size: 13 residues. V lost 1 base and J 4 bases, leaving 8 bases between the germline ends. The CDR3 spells CASSLIGVTEAFF. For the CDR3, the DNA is TGTGCCAGCAGCTTGATAGGGGTCACTGAAGCTTTCTTT.